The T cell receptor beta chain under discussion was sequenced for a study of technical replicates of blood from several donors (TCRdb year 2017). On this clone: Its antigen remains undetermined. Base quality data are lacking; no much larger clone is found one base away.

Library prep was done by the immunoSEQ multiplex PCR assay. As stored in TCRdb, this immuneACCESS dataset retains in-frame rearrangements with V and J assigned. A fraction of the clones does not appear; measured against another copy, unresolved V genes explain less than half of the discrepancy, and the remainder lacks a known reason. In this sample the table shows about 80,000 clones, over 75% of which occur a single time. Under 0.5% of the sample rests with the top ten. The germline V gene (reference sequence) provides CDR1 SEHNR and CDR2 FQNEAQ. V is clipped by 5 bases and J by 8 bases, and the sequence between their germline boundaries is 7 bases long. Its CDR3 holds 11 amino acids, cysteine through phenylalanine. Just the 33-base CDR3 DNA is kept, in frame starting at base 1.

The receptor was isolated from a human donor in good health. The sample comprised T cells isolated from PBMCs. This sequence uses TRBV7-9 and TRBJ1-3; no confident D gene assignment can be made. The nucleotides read TGTGCCAGCAGCCCGTCGGACACCATATATTTT. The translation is CASSPSDTIYF.